This TCR beta chain was obtained from a study of T-cell reconstitution after alpha-beta-depleted transplantation in children. This clonotype came up a few times. Its antigen is unknown. One end of the junction fails to match germline, which may point to a read error. This CDR3 is 18 amino acids long. Per the germline V gene, CDR1 is SNHLY and CDR2 is FYNNEI. Study-wide findings and caveats: A year post-transplant, T-cell counts and diversity derived mostly from newly produced T cells. Several hundred rapidly expanded clones from non-depleted graft cells reportedly supplied alpha-beta T cells about two months post-transplant.

Preparation of the TCRbeta library used unique molecular identifiers. TCRdb re-analysed the PCR reads in MiXCR, keeping a single row per CDR3 protein. Among about 580,000 distinct CDR3 sequences, under 25% were seen once, and the ten largest hold roughly 13%. J is TRBJ2-1 and V is TRBV2; TRBD2 matches at 11 bases. The specimen comprised PBMCs, mostly from graft donor cells, sampled 360 days after TCRalphabeta/CD19-depleted stem cell transplant. The TCR was taken from a boy under two years old who had a stem cell transplant for acute myeloid leukemia, so the T cells may come from the graft donor. CDR3 sequence: CASSERSSGGYSYNEQFF. The CDR3 nucleotides are TGTGCCAGCAGTGAAAGGTCTAGCGGGGGGTACTCCTACAACGAGCAGTTCTTC.